The 21 T cell receptor beta chains in this list originate from one sample, sequenced in a study of T cell responses to AZD1222 COVID-19 vaccine. Produced via immunoSEQ multiplex PCR; TCRdb's table is partial and in-frame only. Altogether 70,000 to 95,000 clones are present, less than 95% being singletons, with the ten largest covering 8%. The source material was peripheral blood, sampled 28 days after the second AZD1222 dose. The receptor source for this set is an adult who received the AZD1222 COVID-19 vaccine.

In the case of this clone: The same CDR3 arises from other DNA sequences in this sample as well. The V and J genes are TRBV28 and TRBJ1-1; 8 bases are shared with TRBD1. V trimming: 2 bases; J trimming: 2 bases; junction bases outside the gene matches: 4. The length of the CDR3 is 15 residues. Germline assignment: CDR1 MDHEN and CDR2 SYDVKM. CDR3 DNA: TGTGCCAGCAGTTTACCTGACAGGGGAAACACTGAAGCTTTCTTT. This sequence encodes CASSLPDRGNTEAFF. The full variable domain, rest sourced from reference TRBV28 and TRBJ1-1, is DVKVTQSSRYLVKRTGEKVFLECVQDMDHENMFWYRQDPGLGLRLIYFSYDVKMKEKGDIPEGYSVSREKKERFSLILESASTNQTSMYLCASSLPDRGNTEAFFGQGTRLTVV.

This chain joins TRBV14 and TRBJ1-3; D unresolved. Germline V gene data show CDR1 as SGHDN and CDR2 as FVKESK. Trimming stripped 1 base from V and 16 bases from J, with 17 bases between. CDR3 length equals 13 residues. In DNA, the CDR3 is TGTGCCAGCAGCCAAGTCGAGCGCCGGAACCCGTATTTT. Translation gives CASSQVERRNPYF.

The CDR3 spells CASSEYGSGNTEAFF. The DNA of the CDR3 is TGTGCCAGCAGTGAATACGGGAGCGGGAACACTGAAGCTTTCTTT. This chain joins TRBV6-1 and TRBJ1-1; the D is unclear. V was cut by 2 bases and J by 1 base, with 11 bases left in between. The CDR3 spans 15 residues. Per germline, CDR1 MNHNS and CDR2 SASEGT.

This chain uses TRBV30 with TRBJ1-5, with D possibly being TRBD1 (6 bases). Germline CDR1 and CDR2: GTSNPN and SVGIG (reference sequence). V lost 0 bases and J lost 5, with 11 bases in between. CDR3 length equals 14 residues. The chain's CDR3 is CAWSVVGGYQPQHF. CDR3 DNA sequence: TGTGCCTGGAGTGTAGTAGGGGGGTATCAGCCCCAGCATTTT.

The V and J genes are TRBV28 and TRBJ1-6; D not resolved. The CDR3 is 15 amino acids. The V end was cut by 2 bases, the J end by 5 bases, with 10 bases between. Germline V gene sequence: CDR1 MDHEN, CDR2 SYDVKM. CDR3 sequence reads: CASSLMQLNNSPLHF. In DNA form, the CDR3 reads TGTGCCAGCAGTTTAATGCAGCTAAATAATTCACCCCTCCACTTT.

This chain uses TRBV6-5 with TRBJ2-7; the D gene is possibly TRBD2 (6 bases). Trimming cost V 4 bases and J 3 bases, with 13 bases left between them. Germline CDR1 reads MNHEY; CDR2 reads SVGAGI. This CDR3 contains 14 residues. The CDR3 nucleotides read TGTGCCAGCAGTTGGGGGGAGGTTGGCTACGAGCAGTACTTC. Translated, it gives CASSWGEVGYEQYF.

CDR3 nucleotide sequence: TGTGCCAGCAGTGGTCTTGGGACAGGTGATTCACCCCTCCACTTT. This sequence encodes CASSGLGTGDSPLHF. The chain is built from TRBV25-1 and TRBJ1-6; TRBD1 matches at 8 bases. V was clipped by 4 bases and J by 8 bases; unmatched bases: 7. CDR3 length: 15 residues. Germline V gene sequence: CDR1 MGHDK, CDR2 SYGVNS.

This sequence joins TRBV7-9 and TRBJ1-1; D is perhaps TRBD1 (5 bases). This CDR3 has 13 amino acids. Germline V gives CDR1 SEHNR, CDR2 FQNEAQ (reference sequence). V was pared by 2 bases and J by 8 bases, with 12 bases between. CDR3 loop: CASSLRGSGEAFF. CDR3 DNA: TGTGCCAGCAGCTTACGGGGGTCAGGGGAAGCTTTCTTT.

The V and J genes are TRBV2 and TRBJ2-4, with D tentatively TRBD2 (6 bases). Germline V gives CDR1 SNHLY, CDR2 FYNNEI. The V end was cut by 4 bases, the J end by 0 bases, with 10 bases between. This CDR3 contains 15 residues. CDR3 nucleotides: TGTGCCAGCAGTGGGGCGGGATTAGCCAAAAACATTCAGTACTTC. This encodes CASSGAGLAKNIQYF. Full variable domain (outside the CDR3, taken from reference TRBV2 and TRBJ2-4): EPEVTQTPSHQVTQMGQEVILRCVPISNHLYFYWYRQILGQKVEFLVSFYNNEISEKSEIFDDQFSVERPDGSNFTLKIRSTKLEDSAMYFCASSGAGLAKNIQYFGAGTRLSVL.

The rearrangement uses TRBV5-8 and TRBJ2-7, with D tentatively TRBD1 or TRBD2 (5 bases each). V gave up 1 base and J gave up 2 bases, with 13 bases separating them. Germline V CDR1 and CDR2: SGHTS, YDEGEE. The CDR3 length is 15 residues. The CDR3 nucleotides read TGTGCCAGCAGCTTGTTCGGGACCGCTACCTACGAGCAGTACTTC. It is translated as CASSLFGTATYEQYF.

The chain carries TRBV30 and TRBJ2-7; D is uncertain. The V end lost 4 bases, the J end lost 6 bases, and 19 bases lay between the germline ends. The length of the CDR3 is 14 residues. Germline CDR1 is GTSNPN and CDR2 is SVGIG (reference sequence). The CDR3 loop reads CAWKDPGFYGEQYF. CDR3 coding DNA: TGTGCCTGGAAGGATCCGGGCTTTTACGGCGAGCAGTACTTC.

The chain has TRBV12-3 or TRBV12-4 and TRBJ2-1, with D possibly matching TRBD1 (6 bases). V lost 2 bases to trimming and J lost 12 bases, with 11 bases between them. The CDR3 runs to 12 residues. CDR3 region: CASSLFGTRQFF. The CDR3 DNA follows: TGTGCCAGCAGTTTATTCGGGACACGGCAGTTCTTC.

The V call is TRBV28, the J call TRBJ2-7; 9 bases match TRBD1. The J segment lost 4 bases and the V segment lost 2 bases, leaving 9 bases of the junction unmatched. The CDR3 contains 16 residues. Germline V gene sequence: CDR1 MDHEN, CDR2 SYDVKM. The CDR3 region is CASSLASGTGRYEQYF. The CDR3 DNA follows: TGTGCCAGCAGTTTAGCTTCCGGGACAGGGAGGTACGAGCAGTACTTC.

This chain joins TRBV30 and TRBJ2-5; perhaps TRBD2 as D (5 bases). V lost 0 bases, J lost 4 bases, and 9 bases lay in between. The CDR3 runs 13 residues. CDR1 GTSNPN and CDR2 SVGIG come from the germline V gene (reference sequence). The CDR3 sequence is CAWSVGGLETQYF. As DNA, the CDR3 is TGTGCCTGGAGTGTCGGCGGGCTAGAGACCCAGTACTTC.

This clone was observed once. J is TRBJ1-5 and V is TRBV19; no firm D call. The CDR3 length is 15 residues. Germline V CDR1 and CDR2: LNHDA, SQIVND (reference sequence). Between the trimmed V and J ends, which lost 10 bases and 3 bases, there was a span of 19 bases. CDR3 DNA: TGTGCCACCTGCCTTGGTGGGCATCCCAATCAGCCCCAGCATTTT. Translating it yields CATCLGGHPNQPQHF.

The chain is built from TRBV5-1 and TRBJ1-4; D ambiguous. This CDR3 spans 15 amino acids. Germline assignment: CDR1 SGHRS and CDR2 YFSETQ. Trimming cost V 1 base and J 6 bases, with 13 bases left between them. CDR3 region: CASSLSGVLDEKLFF. The CDR3 nucleotides are TGCGCCAGCAGCTTGTCAGGAGTCCTTGATGAAAAACTGTTTTTT.

The CDR3 DNA reads as TGTGCCAGCAGCTTTAGTAGTCAAGAGACCCAGTACTTC. It encodes CASSFSSQETQYF. The chain is built from TRBV7-9 and TRBJ2-5; D is unresolved. V gave up 3 bases and J gave up 2 bases, with 7 bases separating them. Germline V lookup: CDR1 SEHNR, CDR2 FQNEAQ (reference sequence). The CDR3 runs 13 residues.

The CDR3 DNA follows: TGTGCCAGCAGCTTGGGGACCACAGATACGCAGTATTTT. The encoded protein is CASSLGTTDTQYF. The chain links TRBV5-4 to TRBJ2-3; no reliable D call. The CDR3 loop spans 13 amino acids. Germline V gene sequence: CDR1 SGHNT, CDR2 YYREEE (reference sequence). V lost 0 bases, J lost 2 bases, and 4 bases lay in between. The variable domain in full, with the rest retrieved from reference TRBV5-4 and TRBJ2-3, is ETGVTQSPTHLIKTRGQQVTLRCSSQSGHNTVSWYQQALGQGPQFIFQYYREEENGRGNFPPRFSGLQFPNYSSELNVNALELDDSALYLCASSLGTTDTQYFGPGTRLTVL.

This rearrangement joins TRBV21-1 to TRBJ2-7. TRBV21-1 is recorded as a pseudogene. This CDR3 comprises 14 residues. This CDR3 is CASSKVRLGYEQYF. The CDR3 bases are TGTGCCAGCAGCAAAGTTAGGCTGGGCTACGAGCAGTACTTC.

This chain connects TRBV19 to TRBJ2-7; D might be TRBD1 (6 bases). From germline, CDR1 is LNHDA and CDR2 SQIVND (reference sequence). V lost 6 bases to trimming and J lost 6 bases, with 21 bases between them. The CDR3 sequence is 15 residues long. CDR3 sequence (DNA): TGTGCCAGTAGGCCAACAGGGCCCCAGCGAGGCGAGCAGTACTTC. Its translation: CASRPTGPQRGEQYF.

V is TRBV30 and J is TRBJ2-4, with 9 bases matching TRBD1. The CDR3 has 18 residues. The trim removed 1 base at V and 3 bases at J, leaving 13 bases unmatched. The germline V gene has CDR1 GTSNPN and CDR2 SVGIG (reference sequence). CDR3 DNA sequence: TGTGCCTGGAGTGACCGGGACAGGGTGTTTTTGGGCAAAAACATTCAGTACTTC. It translates to CAWSDRDRVFLGKNIQYF.